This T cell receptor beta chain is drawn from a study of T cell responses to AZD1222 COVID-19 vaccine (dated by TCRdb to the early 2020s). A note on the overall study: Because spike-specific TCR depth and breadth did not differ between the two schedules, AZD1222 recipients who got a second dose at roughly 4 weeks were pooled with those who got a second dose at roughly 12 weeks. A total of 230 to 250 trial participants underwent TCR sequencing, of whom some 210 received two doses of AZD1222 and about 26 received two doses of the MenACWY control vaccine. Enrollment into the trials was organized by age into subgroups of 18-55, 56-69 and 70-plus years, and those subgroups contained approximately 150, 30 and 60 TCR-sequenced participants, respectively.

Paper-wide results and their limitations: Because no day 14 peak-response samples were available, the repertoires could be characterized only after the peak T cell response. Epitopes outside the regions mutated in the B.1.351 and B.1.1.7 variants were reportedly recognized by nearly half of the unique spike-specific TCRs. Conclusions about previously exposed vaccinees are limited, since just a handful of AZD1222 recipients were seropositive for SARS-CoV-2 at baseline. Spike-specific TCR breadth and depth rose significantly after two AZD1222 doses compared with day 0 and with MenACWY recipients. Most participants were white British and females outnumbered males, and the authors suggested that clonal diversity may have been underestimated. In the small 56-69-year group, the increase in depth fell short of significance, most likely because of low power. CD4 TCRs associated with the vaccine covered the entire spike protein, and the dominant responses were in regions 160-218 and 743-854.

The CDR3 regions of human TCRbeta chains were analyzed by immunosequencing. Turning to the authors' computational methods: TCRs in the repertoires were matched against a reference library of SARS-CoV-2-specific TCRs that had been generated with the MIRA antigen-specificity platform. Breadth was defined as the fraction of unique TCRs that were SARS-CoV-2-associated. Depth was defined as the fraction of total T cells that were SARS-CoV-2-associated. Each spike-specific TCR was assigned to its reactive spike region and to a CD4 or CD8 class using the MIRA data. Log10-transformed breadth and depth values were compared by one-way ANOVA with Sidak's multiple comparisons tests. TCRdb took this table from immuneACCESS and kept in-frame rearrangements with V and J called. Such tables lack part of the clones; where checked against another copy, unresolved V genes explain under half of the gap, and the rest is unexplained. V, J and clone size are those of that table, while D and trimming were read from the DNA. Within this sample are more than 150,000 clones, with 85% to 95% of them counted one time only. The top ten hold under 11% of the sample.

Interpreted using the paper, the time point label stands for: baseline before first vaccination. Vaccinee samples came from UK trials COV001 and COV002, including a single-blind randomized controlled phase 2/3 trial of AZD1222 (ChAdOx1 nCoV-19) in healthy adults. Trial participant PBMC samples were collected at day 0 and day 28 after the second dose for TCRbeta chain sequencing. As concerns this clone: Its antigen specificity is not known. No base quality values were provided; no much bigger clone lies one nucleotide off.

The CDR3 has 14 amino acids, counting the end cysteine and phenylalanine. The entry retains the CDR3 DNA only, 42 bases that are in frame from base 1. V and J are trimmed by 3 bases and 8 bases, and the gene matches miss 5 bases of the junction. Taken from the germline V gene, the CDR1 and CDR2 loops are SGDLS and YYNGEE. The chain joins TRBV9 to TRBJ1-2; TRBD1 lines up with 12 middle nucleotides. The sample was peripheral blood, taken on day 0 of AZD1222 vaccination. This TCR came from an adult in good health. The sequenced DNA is TGTGCCAGCAGCGGGGTGGGGACAGGGGGCGGCTACACCTTC. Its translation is CASSGVGTGGGYTF.